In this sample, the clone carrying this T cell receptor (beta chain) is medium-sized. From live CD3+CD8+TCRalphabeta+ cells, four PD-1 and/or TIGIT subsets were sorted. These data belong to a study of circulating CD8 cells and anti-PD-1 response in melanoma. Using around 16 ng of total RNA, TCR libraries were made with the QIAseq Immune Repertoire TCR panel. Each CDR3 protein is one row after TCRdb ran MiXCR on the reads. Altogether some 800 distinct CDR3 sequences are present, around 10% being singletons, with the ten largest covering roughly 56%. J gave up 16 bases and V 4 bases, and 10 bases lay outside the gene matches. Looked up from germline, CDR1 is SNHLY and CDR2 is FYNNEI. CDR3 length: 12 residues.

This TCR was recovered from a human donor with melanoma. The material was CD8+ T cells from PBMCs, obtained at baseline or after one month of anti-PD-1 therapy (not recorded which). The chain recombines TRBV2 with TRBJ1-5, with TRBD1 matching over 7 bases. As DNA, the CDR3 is TGTGCCAGCAGTGCACCGGGACAGCCAAGACATTTT. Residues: CASSAPGQPRHF.